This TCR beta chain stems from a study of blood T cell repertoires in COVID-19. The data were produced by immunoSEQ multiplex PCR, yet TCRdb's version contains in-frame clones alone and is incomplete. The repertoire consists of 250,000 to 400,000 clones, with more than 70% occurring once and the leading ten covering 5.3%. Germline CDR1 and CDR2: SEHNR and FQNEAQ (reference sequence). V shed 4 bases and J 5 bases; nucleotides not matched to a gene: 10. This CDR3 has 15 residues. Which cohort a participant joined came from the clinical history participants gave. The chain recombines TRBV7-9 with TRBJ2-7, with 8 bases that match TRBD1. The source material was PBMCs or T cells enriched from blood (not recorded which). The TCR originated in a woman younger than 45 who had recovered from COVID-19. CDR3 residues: CASSYRGGRGHEQYF. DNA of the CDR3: TGTGCCAGCAGCTATCGTGGGGGCAGGGGGCACGAGCAGTACTTC.